The TCR beta chain under discussion was sequenced for a study of cytomegalovirus exposure and HLA in healthy donors. Study findings and constraints: Indistinguishable V segments such as TRBV6-2 and TRBV6-3 were excluded.

Germline CDR1 is MGHRA and CDR2 is YSYEKL. V dropped 2 bases and J dropped 1; count of bases not matched to a gene: 3. The CDR3 consists of 15 residues. Use of 60 Vbeta and 13 Jbeta primers characterized the PCR. The assay was immunoSEQ multiplex PCR, and TCRdb's table has in-frame clones only and misses some. This sample has about 120,000 clones, with over 70% found just once. A word on this clone: The target antigen is unknown. Other DNA sequences in this specimen translate into the identical CDR3.

The V gene is TRBV4-1, the J gene TRBJ2-5, with 8 positions matching TRBD1. Sequenced input: PBMCs. This TCR was sampled from a woman in her fifties or sixties in good health and CMV-seropositive. The CDR3 DNA is TGCGCCAGCAGCCAACCGGACAGGGTCCAAGAGACCCAGTACTTC. Amino acids: CASSQPDRVQETQYF.